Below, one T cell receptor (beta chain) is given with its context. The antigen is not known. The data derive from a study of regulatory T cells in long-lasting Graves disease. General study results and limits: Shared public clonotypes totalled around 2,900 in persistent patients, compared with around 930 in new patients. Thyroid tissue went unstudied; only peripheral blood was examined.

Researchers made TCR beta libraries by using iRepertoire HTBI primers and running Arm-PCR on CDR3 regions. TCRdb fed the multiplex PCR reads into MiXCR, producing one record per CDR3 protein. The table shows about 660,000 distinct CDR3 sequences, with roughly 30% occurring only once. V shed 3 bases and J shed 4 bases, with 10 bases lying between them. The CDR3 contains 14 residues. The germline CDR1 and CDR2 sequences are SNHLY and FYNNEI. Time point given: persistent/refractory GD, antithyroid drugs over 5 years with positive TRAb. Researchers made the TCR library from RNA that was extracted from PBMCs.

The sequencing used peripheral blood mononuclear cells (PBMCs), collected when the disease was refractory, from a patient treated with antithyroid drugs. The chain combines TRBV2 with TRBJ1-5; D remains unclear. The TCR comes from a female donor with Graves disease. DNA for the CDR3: TGTGCCAGCAGTGATGGGAAGGCGAATCAGCCCCAGCATTTT. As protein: CASSDGKANQPQHF.